The clone carrying this TCR beta chain was detected only a few times. Antigen: not known. The junction and the germline gene differ at one end; a read error may be behind it. Researchers took approximately 6 milliliters of peripheral blood at each of two time points. This sample was included in a study of prognosis after radiotherapy for stage I lung cancer. The authors amplified TCR beta CDR3 from genomic DNA using two-round multiplex PCR. Primers specific to each TRBV and TRBJ gene drove first-round PCR. MiXCR was run by TCRdb on the multiplex PCR reads, yielding one entry per CDR3 protein. The table includes tens of thousands of distinct CDR3 sequences, around a third detected once. Study-level points and caveats: The authors reported that TRBV and TRBJ gene usage differed between patients with and without metastases. Unique TCR clone counts were lower following stereotactic body radiation therapy (median roughly 9,900 versus 7,200).

There are 15 residues in the CDR3. Germline CDR1 KGHDR, CDR2 SFDVKD. The material sequenced was PBMCs, taken before or after stereotactic body radiation therapy (not recorded which). The chain has TRBV24-1 and TRBJ2-2; either TRBD1 or TRBD2 may supply D (6 bases each). The receptor was derived from a donor of 50 years or more with non-small cell lung cancer. The CDR3 DNA is TGTGCCACCAGTGATGTCGGGGGCCGGGCCGGGGAGCTGGTTTTT. Amino acid sequence: CATSDVGGRAGELVF.